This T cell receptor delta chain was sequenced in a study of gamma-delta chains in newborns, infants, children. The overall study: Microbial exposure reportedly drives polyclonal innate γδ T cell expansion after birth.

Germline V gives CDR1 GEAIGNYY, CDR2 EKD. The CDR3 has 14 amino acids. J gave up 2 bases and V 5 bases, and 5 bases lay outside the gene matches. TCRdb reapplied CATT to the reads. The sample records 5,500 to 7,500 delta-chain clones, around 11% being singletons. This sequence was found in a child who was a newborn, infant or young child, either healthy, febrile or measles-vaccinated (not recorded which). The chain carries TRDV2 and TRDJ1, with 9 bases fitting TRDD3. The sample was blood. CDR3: CACGTWGITDKLIF. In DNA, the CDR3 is TGTGCCTGTGGCACTTGGGGGATAACCGATAAACTCATCTTT.